The clone carrying this T cell receptor beta chain was observed a handful of times. The antigen is unknown. This sample was taken from a study of post-analysis software for immune sequencing data. Broader study findings: There was significantly lower normalized Chao1 diversity in multiple sclerosis patients than in controls. Roughly five TRBV segments appeared more often in patients than in controls, and TRBV5-6, TRBV5-1 and TRBV20-1 were among these.

Unique-molecular-identifier-tagged TCR beta cDNA libraries were used. Via MiXCR, TCRdb re-called the PCR reads, giving one row per CDR3 protein. The sample has some 450,000 distinct CDR3 sequences, 45% seen once. V shed 0 bases and J 2 bases; nucleotides not matched to a gene: 4. CDR3 length: 15 amino acids. The germline gives CDR1 SGHRS, CDR2 YFSETQ. This sequence joins TRBV5-1 and TRBJ2-7, with 8 bases that match TRBD2. This TCR came from a girl aged 10-17 years with multiple sclerosis. Sequencing used blood. CDR3 nucleotide sequence: TGCGCCAGCAGCTTGGATCGGGGGGGGGCCTACGAGCAGTACTTC. It is translated as CASSLDRGGAYEQYF.